The clone carrying this T cell receptor beta chain was found many times. Antigen unknown. This sample was included in a study of T cells in Graves' hyperthyroidism and ophthalmopathy. The study's findings and limits: Most thyroid clonotypes with frequency above 0.001 were detected in blood.

Extraction of PBMCs used about 9.2 ml of fresh peripheral blood. RNA transcripts served as the template for amplifying TCR beta CDR3 regions. A set of HTBI primers served as the primers for a first-round RT-PCR of the TCR CDR3. TCRdb recomputed calls from the multiplex PCR reads with MiXCR, one row per CDR3 protein. The repertoire holds more than 500,000 distinct CDR3 sequences, 15% to 20% seen once, with 3.5% to 4% in the top ten. The CDR3 has 14 residues. V lost 1 base and J 3 bases, leaving 7 bases between the germline ends. The sample consisted of blood. The V call is TRBV12-3 or TRBV12-4, the J call TRBJ1-5; no reliable D call. The sequence was collected from a woman in her thirties with Graves' hyperthyroidism. CDR3 DNA sequence: TGTGCCAGCAGTTTAGAAGGGTTCAATCAGCCCCAGCATTTT. It translates to CASSLEGFNQPQHF.